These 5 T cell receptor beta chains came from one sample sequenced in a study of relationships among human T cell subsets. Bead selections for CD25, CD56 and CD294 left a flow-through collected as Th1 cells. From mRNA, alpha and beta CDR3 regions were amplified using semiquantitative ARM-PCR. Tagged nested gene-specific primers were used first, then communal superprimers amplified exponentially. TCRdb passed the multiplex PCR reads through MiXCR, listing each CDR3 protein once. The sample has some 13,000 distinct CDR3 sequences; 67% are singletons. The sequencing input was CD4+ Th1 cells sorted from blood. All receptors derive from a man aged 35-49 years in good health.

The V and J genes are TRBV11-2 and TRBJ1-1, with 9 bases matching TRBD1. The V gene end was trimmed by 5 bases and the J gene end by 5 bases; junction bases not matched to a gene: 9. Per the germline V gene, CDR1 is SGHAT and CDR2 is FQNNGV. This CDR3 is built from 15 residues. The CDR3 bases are TGTGCCAGCAGCCCTGGGACAGGGCGGTCTACTGAAGCTTTCTTT. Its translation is CASSPGTGRSTEAFF.

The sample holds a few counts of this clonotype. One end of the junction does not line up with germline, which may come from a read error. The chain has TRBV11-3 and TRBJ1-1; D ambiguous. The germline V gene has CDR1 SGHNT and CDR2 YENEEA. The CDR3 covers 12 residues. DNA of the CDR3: TGTGCCAGCAGCTTTGGTACAGCTGAACCAAAATTT. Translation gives CASSFGTAEPKF.

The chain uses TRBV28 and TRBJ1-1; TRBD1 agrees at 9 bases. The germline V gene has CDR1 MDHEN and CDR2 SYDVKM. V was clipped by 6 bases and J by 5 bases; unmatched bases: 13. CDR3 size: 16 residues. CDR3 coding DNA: TGTGCCAGCAGCCTAGGACAGGGGAGGCTCGGGACTGAAGCTTTCTTT. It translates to CASSLGQGRLGTEAFF. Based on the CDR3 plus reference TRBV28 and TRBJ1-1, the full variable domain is DVKVTQSSRYLVKRTGEKVFLECVQDMDHENMFWYRQDPGLGLRLIYFSYDVKMKEKGDIPEGYSVSREKKERFSLILESASTNQTSMYLCASSLGQGRLGTEAFFGQGTRLTVV.

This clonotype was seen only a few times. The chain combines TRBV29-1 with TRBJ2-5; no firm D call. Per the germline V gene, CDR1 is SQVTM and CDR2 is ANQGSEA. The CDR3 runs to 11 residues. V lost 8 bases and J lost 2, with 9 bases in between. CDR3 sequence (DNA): TGCAGCACCCGCCGTCAAGAGACCCAGTACTTC. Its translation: CSTRRQETQYF.

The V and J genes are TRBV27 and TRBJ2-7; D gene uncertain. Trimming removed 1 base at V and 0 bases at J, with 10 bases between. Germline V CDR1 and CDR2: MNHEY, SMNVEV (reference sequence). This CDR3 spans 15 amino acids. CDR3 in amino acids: CASSLLERHSYEQYF. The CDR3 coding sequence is TGTGCCAGCAGTTTATTAGAACGCCACTCCTACGAGCAGTACTTC.